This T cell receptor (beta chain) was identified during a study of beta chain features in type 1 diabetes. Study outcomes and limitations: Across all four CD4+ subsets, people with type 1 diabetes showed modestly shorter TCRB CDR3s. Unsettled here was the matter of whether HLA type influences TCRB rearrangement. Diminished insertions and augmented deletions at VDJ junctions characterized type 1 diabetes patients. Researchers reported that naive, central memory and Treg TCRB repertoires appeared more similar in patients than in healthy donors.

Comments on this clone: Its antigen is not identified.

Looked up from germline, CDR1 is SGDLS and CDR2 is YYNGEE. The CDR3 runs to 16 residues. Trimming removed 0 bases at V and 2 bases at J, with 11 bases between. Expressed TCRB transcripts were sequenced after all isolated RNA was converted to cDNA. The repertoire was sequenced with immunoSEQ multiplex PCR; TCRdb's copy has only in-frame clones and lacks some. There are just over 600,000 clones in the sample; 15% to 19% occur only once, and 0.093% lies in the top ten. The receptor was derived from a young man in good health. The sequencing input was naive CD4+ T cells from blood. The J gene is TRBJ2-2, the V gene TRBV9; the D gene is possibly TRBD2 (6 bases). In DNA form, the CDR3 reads TGTGCCAGCAGCGTAGAGGTTAGCGGAAACACCGGGGAGCTGTTTTTT. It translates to CASSVEVSGNTGELFF.